This TCR beta chain was observed in a study of cytomegalovirus exposure and HLA in healthy donors (dated by TCRdb to about 2017). About the full investigation: In an earlier analysis of 587 of the donors, under 300 Gb of sequence data and 90 million to 120 million unique TCR beta sequences from roughly 180 million T cells were reported. Approximately 310 gigabases of sequencing data and roughly 80 million unique TCR sequences made up an early release that covered 640 HLA-typed donors. Of the 300 to 500 genotyped donors, less than 85% were placed in the genetic ancestry cluster associated with self-reported Caucasian donors. The study was designed to test whether signatures of past pathogen exposure could be identified by cataloging public T cell receptors. Using immunosequencing, the study profiled T cell repertoires from around 680 subjects and related those repertoires to cytomegalovirus serostatus. Along with the roughly 610-subject first cohort, a separate validation cohort of over 90 different subjects was used. To predict cytomegalovirus infection status, the study combined high-throughput TCR immunosequencing, statistical association of individual TCRs with disease status, and machine learning. In a later analysis, previously published TCR beta repertoires from 666 donors were re-analyzed and high-resolution HLA genotyping was added so that TCR occurrence patterns could be studied. Rather than using new phenotypic data, the later analysis identified candidate immune exposures from TCR beta sequences and from how often those sequences occurred across donors. An earlier analysis of approximately 580 of the donors used high-throughput TCR beta sequencing to judge whether each TCR beta V gene segment behaved as functional or pseudogenic. Donor age, sex, ethnicity and CMV serostatus were collected together with the repertoire data. A later genetic analysis took genome-wide SNP genotypes for 398 of the 666 donors and used that subset as a discovery cohort. Every discovery cohort repertoire had been produced on one sequencing platform. HLA typing included class I and class II loci at four-digit resolution. The number of typed donors differed by locus: roughly 629-630 for A, B, C, DRB1 and DQB1; 500 to 550 for DQA1; approximately 610 for DPA1; and roughly 450 for DPB1. About five DR-DQ haplotypes were treated as single units for association and clustering because of strong linkage in the cohort. Among around 400 genotyped donors of the cohort, an average of about 220,000 unique TCR beta nucleotide sequences was sequenced per donor, of which 15% to 20% were non-productive. What the research found in general, with its limitations: A later genetic analysis reported fewer N-insertions in productive TCRs among donors in an Asian-associated ancestry cluster than the roughly 650-donor mean. In a later analysis, TCR association rates were found to vary across HLA loci, with the most associated TCRs seen for DRB1 alleles and the fewest for HLA-C alleles. In an earlier analysis of roughly 560 of the donors, most TCR beta V segments were observed in productive rearrangements about 90% or about 30% of the time, broadly matching IMGT annotations. The earlier analysis of 587 of the donors excluded about 16 rarely observed V segments, including chromosome 9 orphons, because counts were too low. Because some donors lacked HLA typing at each locus, the association tests relied only on the typed subset. A later genetic analysis associated a missense DCLRE1C variant with V-gene and J-gene trimming of TCR beta chains, and an independent cohort replicated the association. A further reported finding was that TCR beta sequences accurately predicted the HLA-A and HLA-B alleles for most subjects in the first cohort. Only TCR beta chains were sequenced in this cohort, and the absence of alpha or paired-chain data limited detectable features. Most CMV-associated TCR beta chains appeared to be HLA-restricted in a later analysis, and the HLA associations seemed to be driven largely by CMV exposure. Specific HLA alleles were associated with around 18,000 TCR beta sequences at a false discovery rate of 0.05 in a later analysis. For the cohort, immune exposure information was limited to CMV serostatus. While some public TCRs were present in many individuals, most TCR sequences turned up only very rarely across donors. Several of the top co-occurrence clusters appeared to be linked to parvovirus B19, influenza, CMV and Epstein-Barr virus, according to a later analysis. Correlated functional status among segregating V segments might be attributable to linkage disequilibrium, but an unknown experimental factor could not be ruled out. The classifier was reported to diagnose cytomegalovirus status with high specificity and sensitivity in both the original cohort and the validation cohort. In a later analysis, HLA-associated TCR beta chains were found to be more clonally expanded and to have lower generation probabilities than equally common non-associated chains. Some IMGT-functional V segments, including TRBV6-2 and TRBV6-3, could not be distinguished by the 87-base-pair reads and were therefore excluded. In the study, some 180 TCR beta chains were listed as associated with cytomegalovirus. A group of highly shared sequence variants was considered likely to be a technical artifact of the sequencing pipeline. When HLA alleles, especially DR and DQ, strongly co-occurred, TCR associations were difficult to assign to individual alleles. The authors suggested that the approach could potentially be generalized to other disease states and immunological phenotypes. The presence/absence analyses assumed that sequencing depth was roughly uniform across donors, and that assumption may not be true. In vitro tests confirmed that a few of the cytomegalovirus-associated TCR beta chains recognize cytomegalovirus antigens.

The library was obtained by the immunoSEQ multiplex PCR assay. The multiplex PCR relied on a mix of 60 forward primers for TCR Vbeta segments and 13 reverse primers for TCR Jbeta segments. The CDR3 region of rearranged TCR beta genes was amplified from genomic DNA with a multiplex PCR assay. The Illumina HiSeq System was used to sequence the amplified TCR beta libraries as 87-base-pair reads. The original pipeline was this. In a later analysis, about 80 million unique TCR beta chains were counted across the roughly 670 repertoires, and roughly 10 million of these chains were shared by at least two donors. To remove PCR and sequencing errors, raw reads were error-corrected and collapsed into unique sequences using a nearest-neighbor algorithm that merged closely related sequences. To assign V, D and J gene segments, CDR3 sequences were aligned to IMGT reference sequences. For a sequence to be retained, a match of at least six nucleotides to both a V gene segment and a J gene segment was required. Rearrangements were classified as productive when the CDR3 lacked stop codons and remained in frame with V and J, and all other rearrangements were classified as non-productive. CDR3 was defined according to IMGT convention as the region running from the second conserved V-encoded cysteine to the conserved J-encoded phenylalanine. Sequences without an unambiguous match to a single V gene segment were excluded from the earlier analysis of about 640 of the donors. An earlier analysis of 500 to 700 of the donors classified V segments as functional when productive rearrangements were above 56.7% and as segregating when the standard deviation between donors was above 5%. A statistical classification framework was built to diagnose cytomegalovirus status from the catalog of TCR beta chain sequences. In a later analysis, TCR nucleotide sequences were compared against IMGT/GENE-DB human TR gene sequences so that V and J genes could be assigned. The TCRdist pipeline was used in a later analysis to assign CDR3 sequences and most-parsimonious VDJ recombination scenarios. A later analysis defined each TCR beta chain by its CDR3 amino acid sequence plus V-gene family, and excluded reads lacking a unique V-gene family. In a later analysis, approximately 590 highly shared, low-generation-probability nucleotide sequences were removed to address suspected cross-contamination and a sequencing artifact. In a later analysis, a clonal expansion index was calculated for each public chain from normalized within-repertoire ranks of inferred template counts. A later analysis computed generation probabilities with a VDJ recombination model fitted to out-of-frame rearrangements, and checked the results against IGoR. In a later analysis, hypergeometric tests were used to score TCR-TCR, TCR-HLA and TCR-CMV co-occurrence, with a repertoire-size bias correction applied to TCR pairs. False discovery rates were estimated in a later analysis by permuting HLA or CMV assignments 20 times. In a later analysis, co-occurring TCRs were grouped with DBSCAN, and TCRdist sequence similarity was added when clustering was performed within HLA-allele-positive subsets. Repertoires with fewer than 30,000 or more than 120,000 public chains were left out of co-occurrence clustering, as were four to six repertoires with anomalous nucleotide sharing. The immuneACCESS repertoire file appears here via TCRdb, limited to in-frame rearrangements. These files lack a portion of the clones; in checked studies, under half of the deficit traces to unresolved V genes, and the cause of the others is not known. Clone size and the V and J calls come from that table; the DNA yielded D and trimming. A total of some 200,000 clones appear in this sample, more than 75% of them only once. Of the sample, approximately 2.9% falls within the top ten clones.

Remarks on this clone: Its antigen target is currently unknown. No much larger clone exists at a distance of one base, and base qualities are not known.

V and J are truncated by 3 bases and 2 bases respectively, leaving an intervening sequence of 4 bases. From the germline V gene, CDR1 is SGHTA and CDR2 is FQGNSA. Spanning cysteine to phenylalanine, the CDR3 consists of 13 amino acids. Of all the DNA, just the CDR3 is kept, 39 bases in frame from base 1. The cohort comprised approximately 700 healthy bone marrow donors. All cohort members were sampled while nominally healthy, although unrecorded immune exposures were likely present. The donor was CMV seropositive and belonged to the group of around 300 seropositive cohort members. A peripheral blood sample was provided by each donor, and peripheral blood mononuclear cells were used for TCR beta sequencing. Genomic DNA was extracted from the blood cell samples with the Qiagen DNeasy Blood Extraction Kit.

This TCR was recovered from a woman aged 50 to 60 in good health and CMV-seropositive. The material sequenced was PBMCs. This chain is built from TRBV7-2 and TRBJ2-2, with no confidently assigned D gene. The CDR3 protein sequence reads: CASSFRNTGELFF. In nucleotide form, the sequence is TGTGCCAGCAGCTTCCGTAACACCGGGGAGCTGTTTTTT.